This TCR beta chain originates from a study of blood T cell repertoires in COVID-19. Study overall: PBMCs, B-cell-depleted T cells, or T cells provided the cDNA or gDNA that made up the material.

As handled by the study authors: How many nucleated cells were present was estimated from reference gene primer amplification. Using immunoSEQ multiplex PCR, the repertoire was profiled, and TCRdb retains in-frame clones only, with some absent. Clone size and V and J calls were adopted from that table, with D and trimming inferred from the DNA. The data show 80,000 or so clones, approximately 80% seen once. Germline loops: CDR1 MNHNS, CDR2 SASEGT. The length of the CDR3 is 15 residues. V dropped 1 base and J dropped 4 bases, with 11 bases sitting between them. J is TRBJ1-5 and V is TRBV6-1; possibly TRBD1 for D (6 bases). Material for sequencing was peripheral blood. The receptor comes from a woman at least 80 years old with acute or convalescent COVID-19. Here the CDR3 reads CASSEVTGFNQPQHF. The CDR3, as DNA: TGTGCCAGCAGTGAAGTCACAGGGTTTAATCAGCCCCAGCATTTT.